The 16 T cell receptor beta chains presented below share a single source sample, sequenced in a study of shared clonotypes between healthy human individuals (dated by TCRdb to about 2020). Library generation was performed with the immunoSEQ multiplex PCR assay. Sourced from immuneACCESS, this table was stored by TCRdb with only in-frame sequences that have V and J called. A share of the clones is absent; for the studies checked, an unresolved V gene accounts for under half, and the remainder has no known explanation. Within this sample are roughly 2.5 million clones, with around nine tenths of them counted one time only. In total, the top ten clones hold roughly 0.13% of the sample. Sequencing input: naive CD4+ T cells sorted from blood. The cell subset or site label here, explained by the study, means: CD45RA+ positively selected. Receptors originate from a man younger than 30 in good health.

With regard to this clone: This same CDR3 is encoded by further DNA sequences in the sample. The rearrangement links TRBV10-3 to TRBJ2-7; D not resolved. Germline V gene lookup returns CDR1 ENHRY and CDR2 SYGVKD. The V gene lost 3 bases and the J gene lost 5 bases, with 8 bases spanning the gap. This CDR3 has 12 residues. This CDR3 reads CAISELADEQYF. DNA of the CDR3: TGTGCCATCAGTGAATTAGCAGACGAGCAGTACTTC.

V usage is TRBV9 and J usage is TRBJ2-1, with 8 bases matching TRBD2. Trimming cost V 2 bases and J 7 bases; bases outside gene matches: 2. This CDR3 contains 13 residues. Germline-derived CDR1 and CDR2 are SGDLS and YYNGEE. CDR3 residues: CASSVPGGNEQFF. The CDR3 DNA is TGTGCCAGCAGCGTCCCGGGGGGGAATGAGCAGTTCTTC.

This chain uses TRBV19 with TRBJ2-3, with D hard to call. V was trimmed by 3 bases and J by 2 bases, leaving 9 bases between them. This CDR3 has 14 amino acids. The germline V gene encodes CDR1 LNHDA and CDR2 SQIVND (reference sequence). CDR3 loop: CASSIGFPTDTQYF. The CDR3 DNA follows: TGTGCCAGTAGTATCGGGTTTCCCACAGATACGCAGTATTTT.

The chain links TRBV7-6 to TRBJ2-5; 7 bases are a match to TRBD2. After removal of 4 bases from V and 5 bases from J, the junction contained 7 bases not matched to a gene. CDR3 size: 14 residues. The germline CDR1 and CDR2 sequences are SGHVS and FNYEAQ. The CDR3 reads CASSSLAEGETQYF. The CDR3 coding sequence is TGTGCCAGCAGCTCTCTAGCGGAGGGGGAGACCCAGTACTTC.

The V call is TRBV19, the J call TRBJ1-1; 8 bases agree with TRBD1. Per the germline V gene, CDR1 is LNHDA and CDR2 is SQIVND (reference sequence). Unmatched junction bases numbered 8, after V lost 4 bases and J lost 1 base. This CDR3 is built from 16 residues. CDR3 sequence (DNA): TGTGCCAGTAGTACTCGGACAGGGATGAAGAACACTGAAGCTTTCTTT. Translation gives CASSTRTGMKNTEAFF.

This clone showed up just once. This chain links TRBV6-5 with TRBJ1-5, with a possible D match to TRBD1 (5 bases). V lost 6 bases, J lost 11 bases, and 23 bases lay in between. The CDR3 covers 15 residues. From germline, CDR1 is MNHEY and CDR2 SVGAGI. Here the CDR3 DNA reads TGTGCCAGCAGACTAACCACCGACCCCCTGGGGGCCCAGCATTTT. It specifies CASRLTTDPLGAQHF.

The genes are TRBV6-1 and TRBJ2-5; tentatively, D is TRBD1 or TRBD2 (5 bases each). The J call could be wrong; TRBJ2-7 is a better fit for the DNA end. In germline, CDR1 is MNHNS, CDR2 SASEGT. The CDR3 sequence is 14 residues long. CDR3 residues: CASSPTGRAYEQYF. The CDR3 region has the DNA TGTGCCAGCAGCCCCACGGGGCGGGCGTACGAGCAGTACTTC.

The count of this clone is one. V and J are TRBV9 and TRBJ2-7, with 15 bases aligning to TRBD2. Germline values: CDR1 SGDLS, CDR2 YYNGEE. The CDR3 has 15 amino acids. V lost 3 bases, J lost 3 bases, and 1 base stayed unmatched. The CDR3 sequence: CASSGTSGGVYEQYF. The DNA of the CDR3 is TGTGCCAGCAGCGGGACTAGCGGGGGGGTCTACGAGCAGTACTTC.

Points on this clone: Relative to the germline gene, one junction end is altered; a read error may explain this. The J gene is TRBJ2-2, the V gene TRBV2; the D gene is possibly TRBD1 (5 bases). CDR3 length: 15 amino acids. Germline V lookup: CDR1 SNHLY, CDR2 FYNNEI. Written as DNA, the CDR3 is TGTGCCAACAGTGAGGTAACAGGATCTACCGGGGAGCTGTTTTTT. Residues: CANSEVTGSTGELFF.

To note about this clone: The sample carries other DNA sequences with the same CDR3. The chain uses TRBV30 and TRBJ2-5, with D uncertain. CDR3 size: 11 residues. V was pared by 2 bases and J by 3 bases, with 4 bases between. Germline loops: CDR1 GTSNPN, CDR2 SVGIG (reference sequence). The CDR3 protein is CAWSPKETQYF. The CDR3 coding sequence is TGTGCCTGGAGTCCGAAAGAGACCCAGTACTTC.

The chain carries TRBV28 and TRBJ1-2; D not resolved. Trimming removed 7 bases at V and 4 bases at J, with 13 bases between. This CDR3 spans 13 amino acids. Germline CDR1 and CDR2: MDHEN and SYDVKM. CDR3 loop: CASTLTQSYGYTF. In nucleotides, the CDR3 is TGTGCCAGCACCCTGACACAATCCTATGGCTACACCTTC.

This CDR3 reads CASSAEGQINEKLFF. The CDR3, as DNA: TGCGCCAGCAGCGCGGAAGGACAGATTAATGAAAAACTGTTTTTT. The genes are TRBV5-1 and TRBJ1-4; the D gene is possibly TRBD1 (6 bases). Germline V lookup: CDR1 SGHRS, CDR2 YFSETQ. The CDR3 has 15 residues. The V end was cut by 4 bases, the J end by 4 bases, with 14 bases between.

CDR3 loop: CATTLGGKAQETQYF. CDR3 nucleotides: TGTGCCACAACCCTAGGGGGAAAAGCCCAAGAGACCCAGTACTTC. The V gene is TRBV2, the J gene TRBJ2-5; a possible D gene is TRBD1 (6 bases). CDR3 length equals 15 residues. Germline loops: CDR1 SNHLY, CDR2 FYNNEI. V lost 10 bases, J lost 1 base, and 19 bases lay in between.

This clone is a singleton in its sample. An end of the junction differs from the germline gene, which may be a read error. This chain uses TRBV5-1 with TRBJ2-1; D is perhaps TRBD1 (5 bases). The CDR3 covers 14 residues. Germline loops: CDR1 SGHRS, CDR2 YFSETQ. The CDR3 sequence is CASSLGQNYYEQFF. DNA of the CDR3: TGCGCCAGCAGCTTGGGACAGAACTACTATGAGCAGTTCTTC.

This clone appeared a single time. CDR3 region: CAWRPPGQGAQQYF. CDR3 sequence (DNA): TGTGCCTGGAGGCCCCCGGGACAGGGGGCTCAGCAGTACTTC. The chain uses TRBV30 and TRBJ2-7; 12 nucleotides match TRBD1. This CDR3 comprises 14 residues. The germline gives CDR1 GTSNPN, CDR2 SVGIG (reference sequence). Trimming cost V 3 bases and J 8 bases; bases outside gene matches: 8. The variable domain in full, completed from reference TRBV30 and TRBJ2-7, reads SQTIHQWPATLVQPVGSPLSLECTVEGTSNPNLYWYRQAAGRGLQLLFYSVGIGQISSEVPQNLSASRPQDRQFILSSKKLLLSDSGFYLCAWRPPGQGAQQYFGPGTRLTVT.

The chain recombines TRBV5-4 with TRBJ2-5, with D perhaps given as TRBD1 or TRBD2 (5 bases each). CDR3 size: 15 residues. The V and J ends lost 4 bases and 0 bases respectively, with 13 bases between them. Germline CDR1 is SGHNT and CDR2 is YYREEE (reference sequence). CDR3 coding DNA: TGTGCCAGCAGCACTGCCGGGACGTACCAAGAGACCCAGTACTTC. It is translated as CASSTAGTYQETQYF.